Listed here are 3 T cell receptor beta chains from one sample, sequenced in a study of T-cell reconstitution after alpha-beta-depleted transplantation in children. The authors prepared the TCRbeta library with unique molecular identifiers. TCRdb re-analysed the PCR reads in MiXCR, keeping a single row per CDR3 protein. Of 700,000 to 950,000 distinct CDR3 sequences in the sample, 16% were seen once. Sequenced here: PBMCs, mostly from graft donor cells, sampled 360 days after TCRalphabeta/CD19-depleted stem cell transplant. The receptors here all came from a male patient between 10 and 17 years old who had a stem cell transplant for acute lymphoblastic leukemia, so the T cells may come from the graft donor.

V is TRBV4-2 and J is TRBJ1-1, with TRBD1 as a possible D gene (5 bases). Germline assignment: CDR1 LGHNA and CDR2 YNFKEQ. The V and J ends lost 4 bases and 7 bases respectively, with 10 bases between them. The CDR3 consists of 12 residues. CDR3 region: CASSLLRGEAFF. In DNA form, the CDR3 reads TGTGCCAGCAGCCTACTTAGGGGTGAAGCTTTCTTT.

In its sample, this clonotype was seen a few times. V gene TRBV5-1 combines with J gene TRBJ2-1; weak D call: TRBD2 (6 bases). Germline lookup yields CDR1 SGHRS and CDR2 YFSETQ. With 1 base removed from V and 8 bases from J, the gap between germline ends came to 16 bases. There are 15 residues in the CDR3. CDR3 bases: TGCGCCAGCAGCTTGCTCGTGGTAGGAGGGTATGAGCAGTTCTTC. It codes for CASSLLVVGGYEQFF.

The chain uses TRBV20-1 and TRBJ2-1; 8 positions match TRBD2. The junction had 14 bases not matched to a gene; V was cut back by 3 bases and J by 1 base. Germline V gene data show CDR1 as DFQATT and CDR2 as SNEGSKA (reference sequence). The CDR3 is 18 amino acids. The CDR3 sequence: CSASAPPGLGPSYNEQFF. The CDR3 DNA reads TGCAGTGCTAGCGCCCCTCCGGGACTAGGGCCTTCCTACAATGAGCAGTTCTTC.